This T cell receptor beta chain stems from a study of shared clonotypes between healthy human individuals. Only one count was recorded for this clone. Its target is not known. Some clones are missing from TCRdb's copy, which holds only in-frame ones; the method was immunoSEQ multiplex PCR. The top ten clones hold less than 40% of a sample with 550,000 to 800,000 clones, roughly 87% of them seen once. CDR3 length: 13 residues. The ends were cut back, 3 bases at V and 8 bases at J, with 13 bases in the middle. Per germline, CDR1 MNHNS and CDR2 SASEGT. Regarding the study as a whole: In four donors, around 5% of naive CD4 clonotypes appeared in common.

The sequence was obtained from a man younger than 35 in good health. Some clones in this sample may be carry-over from other donors' samples. The V call is TRBV6-1, the J call TRBJ1-1; D is perhaps TRBD1 (5 bases). Sequenced input: memory CD8+ T cells from PBMCs. Subset defined: CD45RO+ cells pooled with CCR7-negative TemRA cells. CDR3 loop: CASSDRATVEAFF. In DNA form, the CDR3 reads TGTGCCAGCAGTGACAGAGCGACAGTCGAAGCTTTCTTT.